The text below deals with one T cell receptor (beta chain). This entry is derived from a study of T-cell reconstitution after alpha-beta-depleted transplantation in children. The germline CDR1 and CDR2 sequences are SGHKS and YYEKEE (reference sequence). CDR3 size: 16 residues. Trimming left V 2 bases short and J 1 base short, with 15 bases between. Preparation of the TCRbeta library used unique molecular identifiers. TCRdb re-analysed the PCR reads in MiXCR, keeping a single row per CDR3 protein. The table shows under 750,000 distinct CDR3 sequences, with 23% occurring only once. The sample was PBMCs, mostly from graft donor cells, taken 360 days after TCRalphabeta/CD19-depleted stem cell transplant. The receptor was isolated from a boy under two years old who had a stem cell transplant for acute myeloid leukemia, so the T cells may come from the graft donor. The chain recombines TRBV5-5 with TRBJ1-2, with D perhaps matching TRBD1 (6 bases). As DNA, the CDR3 is TGTGCCAGCAGCTTAGGGGGGGTTCGGGGTAACTATGGCTACACCTTC. This sequence encodes CASSLGGVRGNYGYTF.